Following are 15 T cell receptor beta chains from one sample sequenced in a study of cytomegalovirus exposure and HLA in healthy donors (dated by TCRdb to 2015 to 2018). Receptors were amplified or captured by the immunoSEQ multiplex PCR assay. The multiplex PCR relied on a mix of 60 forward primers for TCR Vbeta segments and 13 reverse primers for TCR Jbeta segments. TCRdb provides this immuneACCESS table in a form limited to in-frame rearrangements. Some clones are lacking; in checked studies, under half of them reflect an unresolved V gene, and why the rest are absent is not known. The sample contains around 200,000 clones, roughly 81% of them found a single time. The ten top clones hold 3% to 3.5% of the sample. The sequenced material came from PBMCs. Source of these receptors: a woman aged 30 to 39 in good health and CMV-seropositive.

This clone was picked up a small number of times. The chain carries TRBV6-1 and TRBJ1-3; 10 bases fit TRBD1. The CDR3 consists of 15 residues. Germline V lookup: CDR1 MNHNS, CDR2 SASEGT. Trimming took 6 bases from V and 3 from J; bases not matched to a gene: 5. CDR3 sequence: CASSSTGGSGNTIYF. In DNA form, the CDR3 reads TGTGCCAGCAGCTCGACAGGGGGCAGTGGAAACACCATATATTTT.

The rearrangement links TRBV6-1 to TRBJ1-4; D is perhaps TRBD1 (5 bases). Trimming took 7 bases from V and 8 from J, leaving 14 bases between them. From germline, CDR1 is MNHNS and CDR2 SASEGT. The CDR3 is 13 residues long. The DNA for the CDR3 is TGTGCCAGCATTGGGGGGGTTCGAGAAAAACTGTTTTTT. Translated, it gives CASIGGVREKLFF.

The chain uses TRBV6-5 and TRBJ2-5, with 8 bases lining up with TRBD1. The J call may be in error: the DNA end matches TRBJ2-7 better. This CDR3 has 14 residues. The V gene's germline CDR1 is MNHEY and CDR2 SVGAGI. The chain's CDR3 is CASRPGQGPYEQYF. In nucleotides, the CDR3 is TGTGCCAGCAGACCAGGACAGGGTCCTTACGAGCAGTACTTC.

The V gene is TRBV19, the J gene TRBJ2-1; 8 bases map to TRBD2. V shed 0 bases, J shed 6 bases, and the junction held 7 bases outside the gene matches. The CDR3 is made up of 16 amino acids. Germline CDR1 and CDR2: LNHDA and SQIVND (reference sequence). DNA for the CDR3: TGTGCCAGTAGTATAGAGTTTGCGGGAGGCCTCAATGAGCAGTTCTTC. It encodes CASSIEFAGGLNEQFF. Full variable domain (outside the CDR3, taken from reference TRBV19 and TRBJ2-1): DGGITQSPKYLFRKEGQNVTLSCEQNLNHDAMYWYRQDPGQGLRLIYYSQIVNDFQKGDIAEGYSVSREKKESFPLTVTSAQKNPTAFYLCASSIEFAGGLNEQFFGPGTRLTVL.

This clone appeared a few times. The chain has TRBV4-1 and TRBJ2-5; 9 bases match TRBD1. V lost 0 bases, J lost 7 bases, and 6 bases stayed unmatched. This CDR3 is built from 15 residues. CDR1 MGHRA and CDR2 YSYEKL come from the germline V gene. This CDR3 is CASSQEGQGIVTQYF. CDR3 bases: TGCGCCAGCAGCCAAGAAGGACAGGGGATTGTGACCCAGTACTTC.

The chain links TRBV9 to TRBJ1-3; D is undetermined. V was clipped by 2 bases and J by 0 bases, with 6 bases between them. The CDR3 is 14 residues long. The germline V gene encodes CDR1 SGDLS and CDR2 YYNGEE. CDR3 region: CASSVGISGNTIYF. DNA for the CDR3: TGTGCCAGCAGCGTCGGGATCTCTGGAAACACCATATATTTT.

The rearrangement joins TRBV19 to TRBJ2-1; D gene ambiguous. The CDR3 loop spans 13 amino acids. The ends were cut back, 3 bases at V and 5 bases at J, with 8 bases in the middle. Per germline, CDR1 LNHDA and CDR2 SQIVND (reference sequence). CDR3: CASSMPGNNEQFF. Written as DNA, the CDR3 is TGTGCCAGTAGTATGCCAGGAAACAATGAGCAGTTCTTC.

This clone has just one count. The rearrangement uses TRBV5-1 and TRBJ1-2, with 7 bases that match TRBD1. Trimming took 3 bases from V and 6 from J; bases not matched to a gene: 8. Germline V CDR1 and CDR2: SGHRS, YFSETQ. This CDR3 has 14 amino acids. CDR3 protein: CASSWHDRADGYTF. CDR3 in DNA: TGCGCCAGCAGCTGGCACGACAGGGCAGATGGCTACACCTTC.

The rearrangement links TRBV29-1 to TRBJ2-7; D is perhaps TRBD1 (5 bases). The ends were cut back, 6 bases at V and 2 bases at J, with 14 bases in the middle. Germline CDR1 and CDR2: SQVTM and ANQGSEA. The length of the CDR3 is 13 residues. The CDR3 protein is CSVRTKLTYEQYF. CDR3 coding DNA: TGCAGCGTCCGGACAAAGCTCACCTACGAGCAGTACTTC.

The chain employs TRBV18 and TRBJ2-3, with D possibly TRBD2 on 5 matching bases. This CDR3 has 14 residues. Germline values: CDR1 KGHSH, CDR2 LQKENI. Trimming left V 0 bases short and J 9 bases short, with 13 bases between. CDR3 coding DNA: TGTGCCAGCTCACCACCGATAACTAGAAACACGCAGTATTTT. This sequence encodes CASSPPITRNTQYF.

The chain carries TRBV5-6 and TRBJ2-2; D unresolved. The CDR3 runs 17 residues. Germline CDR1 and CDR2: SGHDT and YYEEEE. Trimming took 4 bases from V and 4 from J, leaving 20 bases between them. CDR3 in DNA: TGTGCCAGCAGCCCCGACGCGGCAGATATGAGCACCGGGGAGCTGTTTTTT. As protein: CASSPDAADMSTGELFF.

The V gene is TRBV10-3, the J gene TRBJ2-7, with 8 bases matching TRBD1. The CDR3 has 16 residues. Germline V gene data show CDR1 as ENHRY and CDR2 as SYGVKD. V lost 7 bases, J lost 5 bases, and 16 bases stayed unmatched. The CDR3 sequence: CAIITYPRDRLHEQYF. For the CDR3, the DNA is TGTGCCATCATAACTTATCCGAGGGACAGGTTACACGAGCAGTACTTC.

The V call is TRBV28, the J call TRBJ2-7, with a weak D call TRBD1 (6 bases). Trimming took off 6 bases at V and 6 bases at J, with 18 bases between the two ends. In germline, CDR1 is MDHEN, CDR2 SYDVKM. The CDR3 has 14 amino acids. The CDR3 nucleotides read TGTGCCAGCAGCTTCGCGACAGGCTCGGGCGAGCAGTACTTC. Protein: CASSFATGSGEQYF.

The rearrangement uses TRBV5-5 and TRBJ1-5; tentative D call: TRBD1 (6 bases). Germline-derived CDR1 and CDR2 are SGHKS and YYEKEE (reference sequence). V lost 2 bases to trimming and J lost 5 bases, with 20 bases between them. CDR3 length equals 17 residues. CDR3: CASSLTALSGAHQPQHF. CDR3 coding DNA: TGTGCCAGCAGCTTAACCGCTTTGTCAGGGGCGCATCAGCCCCAGCATTTT.

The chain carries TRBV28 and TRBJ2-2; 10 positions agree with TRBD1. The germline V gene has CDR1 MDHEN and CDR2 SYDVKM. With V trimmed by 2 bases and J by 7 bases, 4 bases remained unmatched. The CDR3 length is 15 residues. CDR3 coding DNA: TGTGCCAGCAGTTTACGGACAGGGGGGGTCGGGGAGCTGTTTTTT. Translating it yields CASSLRTGGVGELFF.